The clone carrying this T cell receptor (beta chain) was seen repeatedly, ten times or more. Antigen unknown. The data stem from a study of early T cells in non-severe SARS-CoV-2 infection. The CDR3 totals 14 residues. The V gene end was trimmed by 4 bases and the J gene end by 2 bases; junction bases not matched to a gene: 3. General study results and limits: Lookups in VDJdb leaned toward anti-spike CD8 responses and missed private and CD4 specificities.

A single record per CDR3 protein comes from TCRdb applying MiXCR to the 5' RACE reads. The data show under 90,000 distinct CDR3 sequences, 14% seen once. The sequenced sample was whole blood. The chain combines TRBV12-3 or TRBV12-4 with TRBJ2-7, with 9 bases fitting TRBD1. The receptor was derived from an adult who was a healthcare worker with PCR-confirmed SARS-CoV-2 infection or an uninfected control (not recorded which). The CDR3: CASSSGQGTYEQYF. In nucleotides, the CDR3 is TGTGCCAGCAGTTCGGGACAGGGTACCTACGAGCAGTACTTC.